Reported below is one T cell receptor (beta chain). Its cognate antigen is unknown. There was one heparinised blood draw per donor, averaging about 116 mL. It was via CD45RO/CCR7/CD25/CD127/CD95/CD27 that CD4+ naive, central memory, regulatory and stem cell-like memory cells were sorted. This entry belongs to a study of beta chain features in type 1 diabetes. The whole isolated RNA underwent reverse transcription, so sequencing captured expressed TCRB transcripts. Each sample of naive, central memory or regulatory T cells had, on average, about 3.6 million reads. The repertoire was sequenced with immunoSEQ multiplex PCR; TCRdb's copy has only in-frame clones and lacks some. The table has under 950,000 clones, 17% seen once. V lost 3 bases and J lost 5, with 25 bases in between. CDR1 and CDR2 (germline): MDHEN, SYDVKM. The CDR3 has 18 residues. Findings and caveats of the study: PCR might show a preference for shorter templates, equally across patients and controls.

The source of this sequence is a woman aged 18-29 years in good health. The specimen was naive CD4+ T cells from blood. The chain is built from TRBV28 and TRBJ1-1; D not certain. The CDR3 loop is CASSLESGSRTLATEAFF. CDR3 nucleotides: TGTGCCAGCAGTTTGGAATCTGGCAGCAGAACACTCGCGACTGAAGCTTTCTTT.